This T cell receptor beta chain was captured in a study of blood T cell repertoires in COVID-19. As for the study in general: Italy, Spain and the United States were the sources of the convalescent and acute COVID-19 samples.

Profiling relied on immunoSEQ multiplex PCR, and the TCRdb table lists in-frame clones only, not all of them. The sample contains tens of thousands of clones, approximately 89% of which appear only once. Germline V lookup: CDR1 SGHTA, CDR2 FQGNSA. The CDR3 contains 15 residues. J was trimmed by 5 bases and V by 5 bases; bases with no gene match: 10. The sample was peripheral blood. The TCR comes from a man aged 50 to 59 with acute or convalescent COVID-19. The chain employs TRBV7-2 and TRBJ2-7, with 9 bases identical to TRBD2. CDR3 sequence reads: CASSTISGSSHEQYF. CDR3 nucleotides: TGTGCCAGCAGCACTATTAGCGGGAGTAGCCACGAGCAGTACTTC.